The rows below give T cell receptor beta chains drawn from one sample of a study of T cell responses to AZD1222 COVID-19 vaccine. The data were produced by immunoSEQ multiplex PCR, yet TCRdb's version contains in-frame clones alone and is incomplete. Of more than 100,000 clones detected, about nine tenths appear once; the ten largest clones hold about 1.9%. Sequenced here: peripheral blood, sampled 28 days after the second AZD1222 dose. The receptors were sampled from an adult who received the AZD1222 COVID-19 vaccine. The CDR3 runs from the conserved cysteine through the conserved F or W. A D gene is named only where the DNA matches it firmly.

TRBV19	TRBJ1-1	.	CASSIGGSATEAFF
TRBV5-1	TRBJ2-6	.	CASSYRVSGANVLTF
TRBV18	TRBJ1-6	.	CASSPAGRNSPLHF
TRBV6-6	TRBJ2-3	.	CASNPQGRGTDTQYF
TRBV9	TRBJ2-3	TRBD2	CASSVDRGGPDTQYF
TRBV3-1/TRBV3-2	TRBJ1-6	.	CASSQTQDSPLHF
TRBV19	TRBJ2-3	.	CASSMGSDASTDTQYF
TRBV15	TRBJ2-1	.	CATSTNPGANEQFF
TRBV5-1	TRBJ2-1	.	CASSLGTGPEGEQFF
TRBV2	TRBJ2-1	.	CASCRSSYNEQFF
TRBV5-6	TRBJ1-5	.	CASSLEGTSQPQHF
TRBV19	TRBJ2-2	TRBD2	CASRTGTSGDTGELFF
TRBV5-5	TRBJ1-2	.	CASSSLDTRLYGYTF
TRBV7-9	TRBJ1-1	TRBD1	CASSKTGTGADEAFF
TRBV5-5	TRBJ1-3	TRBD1	CASSLQPDRDSGNTIYF
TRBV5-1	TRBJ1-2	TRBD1	CASRQGNRYGYTF
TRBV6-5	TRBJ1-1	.	CASSYSAVNTEAFF
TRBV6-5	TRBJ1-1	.	CASSLGTVNTEAFF
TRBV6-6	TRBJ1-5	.	CACGGQPQHF
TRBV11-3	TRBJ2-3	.	CASSLVAVGPDTQYF
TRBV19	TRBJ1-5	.	CASSAGTEDNQPQHF
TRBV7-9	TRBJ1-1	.	CASSSRGLARDTMNTEAFF
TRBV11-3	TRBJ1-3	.	CASSLEIGAGNTIYF
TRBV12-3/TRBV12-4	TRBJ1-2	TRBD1	CASSRQGGYTF
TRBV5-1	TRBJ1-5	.	CASSTGTLDQPQHF
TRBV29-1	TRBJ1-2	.	CSVVEAYGYTF
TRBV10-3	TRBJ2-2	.	CAISESGSLNTGELFF
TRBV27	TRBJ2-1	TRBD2	CASSPRGGSGNEQFF
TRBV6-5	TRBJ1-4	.	CASSLTGNNEKLFF
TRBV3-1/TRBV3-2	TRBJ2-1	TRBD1	CASSQWRGTGLNEQFF
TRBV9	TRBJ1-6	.	CASSPAGGRYSPLHF
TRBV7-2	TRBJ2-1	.	CASRGWWAGDNEQFF
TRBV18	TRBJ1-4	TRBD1	CASSPATGPGKLFF
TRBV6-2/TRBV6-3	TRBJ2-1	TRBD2	CASSYSIGGRDPHEQFF
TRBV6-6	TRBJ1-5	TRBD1	CASSGQGRSLTQHF
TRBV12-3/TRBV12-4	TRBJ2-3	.	CASTYTDTQYF
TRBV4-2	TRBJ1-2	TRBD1	CASSQALDRAGVHTF
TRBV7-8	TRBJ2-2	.	CASSLKGGGELFF
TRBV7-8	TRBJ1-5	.	CASSLGPRRSSYQPQHF
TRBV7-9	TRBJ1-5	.	CASQPNLAGSGQPQHF
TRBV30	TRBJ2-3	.	CAWSGNGDTQYF
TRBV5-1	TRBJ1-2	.	CASSLASDSLYGYTF
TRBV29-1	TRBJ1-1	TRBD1	CSVQWPGTGAGAFF
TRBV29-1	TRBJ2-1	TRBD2	CSVRGGSYNEQFF
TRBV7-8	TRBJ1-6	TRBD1	CASSLVVGQGISPLHF
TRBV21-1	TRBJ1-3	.	CASATVHYF
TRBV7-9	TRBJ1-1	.	CASSLGGAGMNTEAFF
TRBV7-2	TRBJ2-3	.	CASSLGLPDTQYF